The 17 T cell receptor beta chains presented below share a single source sample, sequenced in a study of a mutant IDH1 vaccine in newly diagnosed glioma. Time point reported: week 11, during vaccination. With topical imiquimod, each dose of the vaccine consisted of 300 ug of mutant IDH1 20-mer peptide. What these receptors recognize is not known. Sequencing was performed with immunoSEQ multiplex PCR; in TCRdb, only in-frame clones are kept and a portion is missing. The sample has 100,000 to 150,000 clones; about four fifths are singletons. Sample: PBMCs, taken from a glioma patient whose treatment included an IDH1 peptide vaccine. The origin of the receptors is a man in his forties with glioma.

This chain connects TRBV11-2 to TRBJ2-5; 7 positions match TRBD1. This CDR3 is built from 17 residues. With V trimmed by 1 base and J by 3 bases, 11 bases remained unmatched. Germline assignment: CDR1 SGHAT and CDR2 FQNNGV. DNA for the CDR3: TGTGCCAGCAGCTTAGTAGCGAGGGGGCGAAAGAAAGAGACCCAGTACTTC. Amino acids: CASSLVARGRKKETQYF.

This clone showed up just a few times. The chain uses TRBV4-2 and TRBJ2-1; no clear D gene. Trimming removed 1 base at V and 3 bases at J, with 16 bases between. CDR1 and CDR2 (germline): LGHNA, YNFKEQ. This CDR3 is 17 amino acids long. CDR3 sequence: CASSQGSRVTSYNEQFF. The DNA for the CDR3 is TGTGCCAGCAGCCAAGGCAGTAGGGTGACGAGCTACAATGAGCAGTTCTTC.

This rearrangement joins TRBV29-1 to TRBJ2-7; 10 nucleotides match TRBD1. Germline loops: CDR1 SQVTM, CDR2 ANQGSEA. Trimming took 4 bases from V and 2 from J; bases not matched to a gene: 5. The CDR3 is made up of 14 amino acids. CDR3 residues: CSVVGTGVTYEQYF. As DNA, the CDR3 is TGCAGCGTTGTTGGGACAGGGGTTACCTACGAGCAGTACTTC.

The chain couples TRBV11-2 to TRBJ2-3, with a weak D call TRBD1 (6 bases). The V gene lost 8 bases and the J gene lost 0 bases, with 21 bases spanning the gap. The germline V gene encodes CDR1 SGHAT and CDR2 FQNNGV. There are 17 residues in the CDR3. Here the CDR3 DNA reads TGTGCCAGCTTACCGGGCAGGGGCCTTTTTAGCACAGATACGCAGTATTTT. Amino acid sequence: CASLPGRGLFSTDTQYF. The full variable domain, completed using reference TRBV11-2 and TRBJ2-3, is EAGVAQSPRYKIIEKRQSVAFWCNPISGHATLYWYQQILGQGPKLLIQFQNNGVVDDSQLPKDRFSAERLKGVDSTLKIQPAKLEDSAVYLCASLPGRGLFSTDTQYFGPGTRLTVL.

J is TRBJ2-3 and V is TRBV19, with D maybe TRBD2 (6 bases). With 1 base removed from V and 2 bases from J, the gap between germline ends came to 10 bases. Germline-derived CDR1 and CDR2 are LNHDA and SQIVND (reference sequence). The CDR3 runs to 15 residues. The CDR3 loop is CASSIGGGATDTQYF. CDR3 nucleotides: TGTGCCAGTAGTATAGGCGGCGGGGCCACAGATACGCAGTATTTT. Drawing the rest from reference TRBV19 and TRBJ2-3, the complete variable domain is DGGITQSPKYLFRKEGQNVTLSCEQNLNHDAMYWYRQDPGQGLRLIYYSQIVNDFQKGDIAEGYSVSREKKESFPLTVTSAQKNPTAFYLCASSIGGGATDTQYFGPGTRLTVL.

The V gene is TRBV7-2, the J gene TRBJ2-2; D perhaps matches TRBD1 (6 bases). CDR3 size: 17 residues. Per the germline V gene, CDR1 is SGHTA and CDR2 is FQGNSA. V was cut by 5 bases and J by 7 bases, with 23 bases left in between. The CDR3 reads CASSPRATGGILGELFF. In nucleotides, the CDR3 is TGTGCCAGCAGCCCGCGGGCGACAGGAGGTATCCTCGGGGAGCTGTTTTTT.

This clone was seen ten or more times. This chain uses TRBV2 with TRBJ2-1; 8 bases agree with TRBD2. Germline CDR1 is SNHLY and CDR2 is FYNNEI. CDR3 size: 16 residues. The V and J ends lost 7 bases and 0 bases, in that order; junction bases with no gene match: 8. This CDR3 reads CASTRGAGASYNEQFF. The DNA of the CDR3 is TGTGCCAGCACCCGGGGAGCGGGGGCCTCCTACAATGAGCAGTTCTTC.

V is TRBV7-2 and J is TRBJ2-7; D is perhaps TRBD2 (7 bases). V was shortened by 1 base and J by 5 bases, with 15 bases between the two germline ends. Germline V lookup: CDR1 SGHTA, CDR2 FQGNSA. The CDR3 has 15 residues. This chain's CDR3 is CASSLVGGASDEQYF. The CDR3, as DNA: TGTGCCAGCAGCTTAGTAGGGGGGGCCAGTGACGAGCAGTACTTC.

V is TRBV27 and J is TRBJ1-2; 9 bases are a match to TRBD1. CDR3 length equals 14 residues. Germline V gene lookup returns CDR1 MNHEY and CDR2 SMNVEV (reference sequence). V gave up 4 bases and J gave up 5 bases; unmatched junction bases: 5. As DNA, the CDR3 is TGTGCCAGCAGTTCGGGACAGGGAAGATATGGCTACACCTTC. It codes for CASSSGQGRYGYTF.

The chain uses TRBV29-1 and TRBJ2-1; the D is unclear. V was cut by 0 bases and J by 0 bases, with 15 bases left in between. This CDR3 has 17 amino acids. The germline V gene encodes CDR1 SQVTM and CDR2 ANQGSEA. CDR3 protein: CSVEEPLAEPSYNEQFF. CDR3 sequence (DNA): TGCAGCGTTGAAGAACCCCTGGCAGAACCCTCCTACAATGAGCAGTTCTTC.

This clone was seen only a few times. V gene TRBV28 combines with J gene TRBJ2-7, with D possibly called TRBD1 or TRBD2 (5 bases each). CDR1 and CDR2 from the germline V gene are MDHEN and SYDVKM. The CDR3 sequence is 15 residues long. V lost 1 base, J lost 3 bases, and 13 bases lay in between. The DNA of the CDR3 is TGTGCCAGCAGTTTATCGGGGCGGTTAATCTACGAGCAGTACTTC. This encodes CASSLSGRLIYEQYF.

The chain employs TRBV29-1 and TRBJ1-4; D perhaps matches TRBD1 (5 bases). Per germline, CDR1 SQVTM and CDR2 ANQGSEA. Trimming removed 5 bases at V and 5 bases at J, with 12 bases between. This CDR3 spans 13 amino acids. The CDR3 sequence: CSVTGLLNEKLFF. CDR3 DNA: TGCAGCGTTACGGGACTCCTAAATGAAAAACTGTTTTTT.

In its sample, this clone was seen many times. V and J are TRBV19 and TRBJ2-7; 9 nucleotides match TRBD1. J was trimmed by 6 bases and V by 5 bases; bases with no gene match: 8. Germline CDR1 is LNHDA and CDR2 is SQIVND (reference sequence). The CDR3 totals 14 residues. Here the CDR3 DNA reads TGTGCCAGTAGTGCTAACATACAGGGGGCCGAGCAGTACTTC. It codes for CASSANIQGAEQYF. The full variable domain, rest sourced from reference TRBV19 and TRBJ2-7, is DGGITQSPKYLFRKEGQNVTLSCEQNLNHDAMYWYRQDPGQGLRLIYYSQIVNDFQKGDIAEGYSVSREKKESFPLTVTSAQKNPTAFYLCASSANIQGAEQYFGPGTRLTVT.

This clone was counted ten times or more. The rearrangement links TRBV9 to TRBJ2-2; either TRBD1 or TRBD2 may supply D (6 bases each). V lost 4 bases, J lost 1 base, and 11 bases lay in between. Germline V gives CDR1 SGDLS, CDR2 YYNGEE. The CDR3 has 15 amino acids. CDR3 sequence reads: CASSRGQRNTGELFF. CDR3 nucleotide sequence: TGTGCCAGCAGCCGGGGGCAGAGGAACACCGGGGAGCTGTTTTTT.

The chain joins TRBV7-2 to TRBJ2-1, with D hard to call. V was trimmed by 1 base and J by 5 bases, leaving 12 bases between them. This CDR3 is 15 amino acids long. The germline gives CDR1 SGHTA, CDR2 FQGNSA. In DNA, the CDR3 is TGTGCCAGCAGCTTAGTTTCAGGTGCCCACAATGAGCAGTTCTTC. It codes for CASSLVSGAHNEQFF.

V and J are TRBV15 and TRBJ2-5; TRBD2 agrees at 8 bases. The CDR3 contains 15 residues. V was clipped by 5 bases and J by 5 bases; unmatched bases: 10. Germline-derived CDR1 and CDR2 are LNHNV and YYDKDF (reference sequence). CDR3 sequence: CATSDDPGTRETQYF. In nucleotides, the CDR3 is TGTGCCACCAGCGACGACCCGGGGACTAGGGAGACCCAGTACTTC.

In DNA, the CDR3 is TGTGCCATCAGTCGGGACGCTCTCGGCTACACCTTC. It codes for CAISRDALGYTF. The chain couples TRBV10-3 to TRBJ1-2, with a possible D match to TRBD1 (5 bases). Trimming stripped 5 bases from V and 8 bases from J, with 12 bases between. From germline, CDR1 is ENHRY and CDR2 SYGVKD. The CDR3 totals 12 residues.